This TCR beta chain stems from a study of blood T cells in healthy people across ages. About the research overall: Per two T cells, about one barcoded beta molecule was captured through template switching. General study results and limits: The study could not conclusively compare naive and antigen-experienced cells, given its unsorted PBMCs. CMV infection status of these donors was not known.

A second PCR of about 6 to 11 cycles used a sample-barcoded 5' primer and a J-beta primer mix. TCRdb re-called the 5' RACE reads with MiXCR, one entry per CDR3 protein. The sample lists some 760,000 distinct CDR3 sequences; roughly 25% were seen once. This clonotype has only a few counts. Its antigen is undetermined. The CDR3 totals 11 residues. V was pared by 4 bases and J by 7 bases, with 6 bases between. Per germline, CDR1 SGHRS and CDR2 YFSETQ. These data were likewise used in another study, on T cells of mothers and their children. That source notes: With the M1S primer of the second PCR, sample barcodes and 2-4 random nucleotides were added.

What was sequenced was blood. The TCR originated in a boy between 10 and 17 years old in good health. V and J are TRBV5-1 and TRBJ2-1, with D unresolved. CDR3 sequence reads: CASSARNEQFF. The CDR3, as DNA: TGCGCCAGCAGCGCGAGGAATGAGCAGTTCTTC.